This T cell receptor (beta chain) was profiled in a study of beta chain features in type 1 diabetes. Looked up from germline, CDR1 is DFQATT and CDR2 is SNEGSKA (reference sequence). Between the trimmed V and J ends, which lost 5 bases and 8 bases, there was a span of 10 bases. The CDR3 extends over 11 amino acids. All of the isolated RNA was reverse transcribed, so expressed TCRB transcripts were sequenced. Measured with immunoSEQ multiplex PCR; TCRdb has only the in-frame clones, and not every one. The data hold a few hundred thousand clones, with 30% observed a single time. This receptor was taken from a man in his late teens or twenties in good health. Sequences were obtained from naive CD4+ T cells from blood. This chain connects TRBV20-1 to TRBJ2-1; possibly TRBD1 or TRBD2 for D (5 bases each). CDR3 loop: CSAVGVDEQFF. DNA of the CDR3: TGCAGTGCTGTGGGGGTGGATGAGCAGTTCTTC.